This T cell receptor (beta chain) was retrieved from a study of vaccination and CD4 T cells after COVID-19. This clonotype was found once. Its antigen is not identified. This CDR3 spans 15 amino acids. After removal of 4 bases from V and 3 bases from J, the junction contained 8 bases not matched to a gene. The treatment: roughly 11-day PBMC culture with coronavirus spike peptide pools or control peptides (ViraFEST assay). The Oncomine TCR Beta short-read assay was what sequenced the DNA obtained from cultured CD4+ T cells. TCRdb processed the PCR reads anew with MiXCR; each CDR3 protein has one entry. Of several thousand distinct CDR3 sequences in the sample, about two thirds were seen once.

The sequencing sample was made of CD4+ T cells from blood, cultured in vitro. This rearrangement joins TRBV12-3 or TRBV12-4 to TRBJ1-1; 7 nucleotides agree with TRBD1. This TCR derives from a human donor who had recovered from COVID-19. The CDR3 reads CASSYETGWDTEAFF. CDR3 DNA: TGTGCCAGCAGTTACGAGACAGGGTGGGACACTGAAGCTTTCTTT.